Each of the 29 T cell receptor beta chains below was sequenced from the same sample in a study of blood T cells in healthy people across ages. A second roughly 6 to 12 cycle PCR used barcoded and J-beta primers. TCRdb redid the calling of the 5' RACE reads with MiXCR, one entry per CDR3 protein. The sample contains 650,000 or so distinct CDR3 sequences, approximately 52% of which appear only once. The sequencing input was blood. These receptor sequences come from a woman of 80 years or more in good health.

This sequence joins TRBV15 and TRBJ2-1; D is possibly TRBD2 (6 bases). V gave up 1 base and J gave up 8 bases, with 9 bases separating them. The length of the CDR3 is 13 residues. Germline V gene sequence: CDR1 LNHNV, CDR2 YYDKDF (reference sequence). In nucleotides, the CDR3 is TGTGCCACCAGCAGAGTTTCGGGGGATGAGCAGTTCTTC. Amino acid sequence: CATSRVSGDEQFF.

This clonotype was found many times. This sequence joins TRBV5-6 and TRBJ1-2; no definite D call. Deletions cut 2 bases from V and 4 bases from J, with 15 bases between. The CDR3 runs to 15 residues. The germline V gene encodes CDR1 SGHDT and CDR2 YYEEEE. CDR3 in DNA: TGTGCCAGCAGCTTCGGCACCTTCGGAGCCTATGGCTACACCTTC. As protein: CASSFGTFGAYGYTF.

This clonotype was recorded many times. Here the CDR3 reads CASSLDKDNEQFF. As DNA, the CDR3 is TGTGCCAGCAGCTTAGATAAAGACAATGAGCAGTTCTTC. The V call is TRBV7-2, the J call TRBJ2-1; no clear D. The ends were cut back, 1 base at V and 5 bases at J, with 6 bases in the middle. CDR3 size: 13 residues. Germline V gene sequence: CDR1 SGHTA, CDR2 FQGNSA.

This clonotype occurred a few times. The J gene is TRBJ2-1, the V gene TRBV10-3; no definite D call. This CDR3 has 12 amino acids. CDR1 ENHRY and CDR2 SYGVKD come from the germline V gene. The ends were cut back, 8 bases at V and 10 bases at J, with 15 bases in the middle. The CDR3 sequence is CAIAIGPVEQFF. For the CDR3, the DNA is TGTGCCATCGCGATCGGTCCGGTCGAGCAGTTCTTC.

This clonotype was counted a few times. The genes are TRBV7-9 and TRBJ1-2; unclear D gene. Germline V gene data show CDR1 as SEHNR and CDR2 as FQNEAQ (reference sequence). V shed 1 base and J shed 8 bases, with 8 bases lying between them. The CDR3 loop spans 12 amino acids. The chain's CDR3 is CASSLDSPGYTF. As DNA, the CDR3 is TGTGCCAGCAGCTTAGACTCTCCGGGCTACACCTTC.

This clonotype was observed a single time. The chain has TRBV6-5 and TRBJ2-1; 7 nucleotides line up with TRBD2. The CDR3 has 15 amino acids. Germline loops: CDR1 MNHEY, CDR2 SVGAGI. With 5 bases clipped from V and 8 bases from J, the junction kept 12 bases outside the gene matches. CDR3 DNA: TGTGCCAGCAGTGTCCTCGGCGGGGGAGTCGATGAGCAGTTCTTC. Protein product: CASSVLGGGVDEQFF.

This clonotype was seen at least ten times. This CDR3 reads CASIRTGGGQETQYF. CDR3 nucleotide sequence: TGTGCCAGCATAAGGACAGGGGGTGGTCAAGAGACCCAGTACTTC. The V call is TRBV6-1, the J call TRBJ2-5; 10 nucleotides align to TRBD1. CDR3 length: 15 residues. V lost 7 bases to trimming and J lost 2 bases; unmatched junction nucleotides: 7. Germline V gene lookup returns CDR1 MNHNS and CDR2 SASEGT.

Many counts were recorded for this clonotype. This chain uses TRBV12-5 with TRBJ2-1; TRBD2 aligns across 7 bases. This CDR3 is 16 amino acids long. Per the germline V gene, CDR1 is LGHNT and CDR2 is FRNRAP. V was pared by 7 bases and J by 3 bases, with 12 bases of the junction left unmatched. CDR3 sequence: CASAIRVRESYNEQFF. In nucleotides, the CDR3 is TGTGCTAGTGCCATCCGTGTGCGGGAGAGCTACAATGAGCAGTTCTTC.

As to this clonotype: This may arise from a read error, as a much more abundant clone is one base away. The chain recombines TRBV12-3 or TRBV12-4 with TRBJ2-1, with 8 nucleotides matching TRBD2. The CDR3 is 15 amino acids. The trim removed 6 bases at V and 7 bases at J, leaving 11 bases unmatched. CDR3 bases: TGTGCCAGCAGAGAGTGCGGGAGGACCCCAAATGAGCAGTTCTTC. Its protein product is CASRECGRTPNEQFF.

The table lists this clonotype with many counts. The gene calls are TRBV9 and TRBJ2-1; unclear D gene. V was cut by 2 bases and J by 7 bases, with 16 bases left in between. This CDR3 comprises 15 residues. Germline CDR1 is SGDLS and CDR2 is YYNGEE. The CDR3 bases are TGTGCCAGCAGCGTGGCTCGCCCTTTGGGGAATGAGCAGTTCTTC. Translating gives CASSVARPLGNEQFF.

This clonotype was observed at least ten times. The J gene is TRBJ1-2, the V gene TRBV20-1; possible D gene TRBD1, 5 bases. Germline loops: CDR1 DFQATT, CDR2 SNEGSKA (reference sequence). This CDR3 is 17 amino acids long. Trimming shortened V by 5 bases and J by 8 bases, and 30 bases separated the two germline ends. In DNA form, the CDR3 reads TGCAGTGCTCTCGCCACGTCCTCTCCGACAGTCCTAGAGGGCTACACCTTC. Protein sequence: CSALATSSPTVLEGYTF.

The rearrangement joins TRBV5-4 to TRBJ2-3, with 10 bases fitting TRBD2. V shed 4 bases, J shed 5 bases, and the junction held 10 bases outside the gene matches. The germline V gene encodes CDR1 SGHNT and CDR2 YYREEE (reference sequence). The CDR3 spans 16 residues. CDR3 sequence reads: CASSTGERGGQDTQYF. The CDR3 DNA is TGTGCCAGCAGCACTGGGGAGCGGGGGGGCCAAGATACGCAGTATTTT.

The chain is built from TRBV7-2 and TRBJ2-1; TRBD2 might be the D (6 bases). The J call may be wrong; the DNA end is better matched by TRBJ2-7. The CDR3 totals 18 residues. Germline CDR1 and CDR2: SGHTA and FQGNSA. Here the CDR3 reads CASSLGLTGRSSYNEQYF. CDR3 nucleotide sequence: TGTGCCAGCAGCTTAGGGTTGACGGGGAGGAGCTCCTACAATGAGCAGTACTTC.

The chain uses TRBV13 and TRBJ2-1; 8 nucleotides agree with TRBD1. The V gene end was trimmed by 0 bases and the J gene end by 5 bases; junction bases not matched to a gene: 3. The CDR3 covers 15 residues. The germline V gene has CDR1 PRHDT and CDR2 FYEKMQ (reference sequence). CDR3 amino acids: CASSLGQGGNNEQFF. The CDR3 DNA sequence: TGTGCCAGCAGCTTAGGACAGGGGGGAAACAATGAGCAGTTCTTC. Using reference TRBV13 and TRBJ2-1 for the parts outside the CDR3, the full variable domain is AAGVIQSPRHLIKEKRETATLKCYPIPRHDTVYWYQQGPGQDPQFLISFYEKMQSDKGSIPDRFSAQQFSDYHSELNMSSLELGDSALYFCASSLGQGGNNEQFFGPGTRLTVL.

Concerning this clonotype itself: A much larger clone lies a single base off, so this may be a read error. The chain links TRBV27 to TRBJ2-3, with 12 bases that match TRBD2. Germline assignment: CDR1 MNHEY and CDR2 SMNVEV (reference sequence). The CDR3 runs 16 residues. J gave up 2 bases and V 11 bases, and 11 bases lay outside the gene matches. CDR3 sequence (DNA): TGTGCCGGCATCCCCCTAGCGGGGGGGCCCACAGATACGCAGTATTTT. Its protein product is CAGIPLAGGPTDTQYF.

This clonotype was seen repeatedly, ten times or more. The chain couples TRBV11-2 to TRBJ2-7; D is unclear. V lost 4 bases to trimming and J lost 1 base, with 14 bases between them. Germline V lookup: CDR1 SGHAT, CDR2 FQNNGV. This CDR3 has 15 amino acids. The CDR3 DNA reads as TGTGCCAGCAGCTGGTTCGGCAGCCGTTCCTACGAGCAGTACTTC. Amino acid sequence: CASSWFGSRSYEQYF.

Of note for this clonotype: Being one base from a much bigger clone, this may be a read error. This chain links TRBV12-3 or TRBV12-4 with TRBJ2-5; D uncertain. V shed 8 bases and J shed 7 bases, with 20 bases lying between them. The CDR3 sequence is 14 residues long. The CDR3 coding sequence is TGTGCCAGCTCATCCCGCGGACCCATGGTGACCCAGTACTTC. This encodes CASSSRGPMVTQYF.

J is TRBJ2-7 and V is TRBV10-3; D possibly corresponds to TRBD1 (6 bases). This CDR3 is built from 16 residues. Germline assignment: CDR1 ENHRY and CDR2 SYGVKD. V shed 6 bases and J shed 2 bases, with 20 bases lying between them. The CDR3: CAIRRQATGIPYEQYF. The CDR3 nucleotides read TGTGCCATCAGAAGACAGGCTACGGGCATTCCCTACGAGCAGTACTTC.

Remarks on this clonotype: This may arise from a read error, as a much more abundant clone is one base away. CDR3 residues: CASRLTTGLGEQYF. For the CDR3, the DNA is TGTGCCAGCAGACTCACTACAGGGCTGGGTGAGCAGTACTTC. This rearrangement joins TRBV6-2 or TRBV6-3 to TRBJ2-5; weak D call: TRBD1 (6 bases). Trimming cost V 6 bases and J 11 bases, with 22 bases left between them. Looked up from germline, CDR1 is MNHEY and CDR2 is SVGEGT. The CDR3 spans 14 residues.

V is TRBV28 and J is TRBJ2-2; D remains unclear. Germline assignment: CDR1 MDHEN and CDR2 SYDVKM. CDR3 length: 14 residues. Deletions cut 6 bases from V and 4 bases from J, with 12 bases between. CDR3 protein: CASSQATSTGELFF. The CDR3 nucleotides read TGTGCCAGCAGCCAGGCCACCTCCACCGGGGAGCTGTTTTTT.

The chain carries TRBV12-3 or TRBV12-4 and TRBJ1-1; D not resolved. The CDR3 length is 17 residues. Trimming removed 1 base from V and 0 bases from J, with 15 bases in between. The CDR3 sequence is CASSLVLIGYLNTEAFF. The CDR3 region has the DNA TGTGCCAGCAGTTTAGTATTGATTGGTTACTTGAACACTGAAGCTTTCTTT.

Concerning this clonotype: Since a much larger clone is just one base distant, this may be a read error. CDR3 bases: TGCACCAGCAGCCTAGAGGACGGAGCTAACTATGGCTACACCTTC. It specifies CTSSLEDGANYGYTF. The chain carries TRBV5-1 and TRBJ1-2, with unresolved D. Per the germline V gene, CDR1 is SGHRS and CDR2 is YFSETQ. This CDR3 contains 15 residues.

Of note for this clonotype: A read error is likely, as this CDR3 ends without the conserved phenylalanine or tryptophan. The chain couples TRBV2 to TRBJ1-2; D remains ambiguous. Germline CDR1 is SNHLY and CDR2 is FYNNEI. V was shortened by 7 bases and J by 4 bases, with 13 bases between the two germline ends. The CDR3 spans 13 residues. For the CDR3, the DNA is TGTGCCAGCATAGGACGCCAACTCTATGGCTACACCTTA. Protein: CASIGRQLYGYTL.

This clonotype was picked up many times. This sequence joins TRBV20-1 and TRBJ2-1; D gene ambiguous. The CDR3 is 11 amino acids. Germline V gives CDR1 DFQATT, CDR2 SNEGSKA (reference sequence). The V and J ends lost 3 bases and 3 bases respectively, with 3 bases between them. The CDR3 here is CSASVYNEQFF. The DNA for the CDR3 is TGCAGTGCTAGTGTCTACAATGAGCAGTTCTTC.

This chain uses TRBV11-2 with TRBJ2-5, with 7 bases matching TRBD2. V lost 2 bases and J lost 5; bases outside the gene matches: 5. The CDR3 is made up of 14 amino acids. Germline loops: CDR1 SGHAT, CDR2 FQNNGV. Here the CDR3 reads CASSLSGGEETQYF. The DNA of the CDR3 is TGTGCCAGCAGCTTATCGGGAGGAGAGGAGACCCAGTACTTC.

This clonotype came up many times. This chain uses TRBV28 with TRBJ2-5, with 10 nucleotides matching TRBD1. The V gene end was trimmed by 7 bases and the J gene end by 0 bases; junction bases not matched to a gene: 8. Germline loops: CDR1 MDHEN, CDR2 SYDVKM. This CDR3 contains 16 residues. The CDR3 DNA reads TGTGCCAGCACCTTAAAGGGACAGGGGAACCAAGAGACCCAGTACTTC. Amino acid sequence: CASTLKGQGNQETQYF.

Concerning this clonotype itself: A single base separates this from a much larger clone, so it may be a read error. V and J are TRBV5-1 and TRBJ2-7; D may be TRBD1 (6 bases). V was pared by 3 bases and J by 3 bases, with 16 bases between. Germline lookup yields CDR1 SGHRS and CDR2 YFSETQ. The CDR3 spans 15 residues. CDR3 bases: TGCGCCAGCAGCTCGGCAGGGGAAGAAAACTACGAGCAGTACTTC. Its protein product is CASSSAGEENYEQYF.

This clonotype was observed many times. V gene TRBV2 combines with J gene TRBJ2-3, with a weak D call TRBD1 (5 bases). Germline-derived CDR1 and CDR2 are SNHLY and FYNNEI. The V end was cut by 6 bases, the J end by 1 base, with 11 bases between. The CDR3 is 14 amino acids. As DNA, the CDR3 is TGTGCCAGCAGAAAAGGGGCCGGCACAGATACGCAGTATTTT. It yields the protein CASRKGAGTDTQYF.

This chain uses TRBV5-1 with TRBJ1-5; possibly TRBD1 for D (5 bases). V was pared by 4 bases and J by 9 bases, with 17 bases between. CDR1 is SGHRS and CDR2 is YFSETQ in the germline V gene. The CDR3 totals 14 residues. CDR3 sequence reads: CASSPSTVEGPQHF. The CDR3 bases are TGCGCCAGCAGCCCGTCGACAGTCGAGGGGCCCCAGCATTTT. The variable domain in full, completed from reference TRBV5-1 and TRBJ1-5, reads KAGVTQTPRYLIKTRGQQVTLSCSPISGHRSVSWYQQTPGQGLQFLFEYFSETQRNKGNFPGRFSGRQFSNSRSEMNVSTLELGDSALYLCASSPSTVEGPQHFGDGTRLSIL.